Each of the 25 T cell receptor beta chains below was sequenced from the same sample in a study of blood T cell repertoires in COVID-19 (dated by TCRdb to the early 2020s). Library prep was done by the immunoSEQ multiplex PCR assay. TCRdb re-hosts the immuneACCESS table, in-frame sequences only. Its copies lack some clones; in the studies checked, an unresolved V gene accounts for under half of them, and the cause for the rest is not known. This sample is represented by 200,000 to 250,000 clones; 70% to 90% of them were singletons. 10% to 14% of the sample rests with the top ten. Sequencing was carried out using PBMCs or T cells enriched from blood (not recorded which). All receptors come from a young man who had recovered from COVID-19.

This chain joins TRBV6-5 and TRBJ1-3; 7 positions match TRBD1. The V gene's germline CDR1 is MNHEY and CDR2 SVGAGI. CDR3 length: 14 amino acids. The ends lost 7 bases at V and 6 bases at J; junction bases unmatched: 9. The CDR3 DNA reads TGTGCCAGCACCGATGGGACAGCCTTAAACACCATATATTTT. Its protein is CASTDGTALNTIYF.

V is TRBV2 and J is TRBJ1-2; D is uncertain. The CDR3 sequence is 13 residues long. Germline V gene sequence: CDR1 SNHLY, CDR2 FYNNEI. Trimming took 7 bases from V and 2 from J, leaving 11 bases between them. The CDR3 spells CASIEGPNYGYTF. The CDR3 DNA reads as TGTGCCAGCATAGAGGGCCCGAACTATGGCTACACCTTC.

J is TRBJ1-5 and V is TRBV19; 7 bases line up with TRBD1. Trimming cost V 1 base and J 7 bases; bases outside gene matches: 16. Germline CDR1 reads LNHDA; CDR2 reads SQIVND (reference sequence). This CDR3 is 18 amino acids long. For the CDR3, the DNA is TGTGCCAGTAGTATAGCAGGGGGTCGAGCATATGTGGAGCAGCCCCAGCATTTT. Its translation: CASSIAGGRAYVEQPQHF.

This clone was seen only once. The rearrangement joins TRBV9 to TRBJ1-6, with D possibly being TRBD1 (6 bases). The V and J ends lost 4 bases and 10 bases respectively, with 15 bases between them. This CDR3 is 14 amino acids long. Germline lookup yields CDR1 SGDLS and CDR2 YYNGEE. The CDR3, as DNA: TGTGCCAGCAGCCTTGGACAGTTGAGGTCACCCCTCCACTTT. Its translation: CASSLGQLRSPLHF.

The chain is built from TRBV7-9 and TRBJ1-1; a weak D match, TRBD1 (5 bases). The CDR3 covers 12 residues. With 11 bases removed from V and 8 bases from J, the gap between germline ends came to 18 bases. Per germline, CDR1 SEHNR and CDR2 FQNEAQ (reference sequence). The CDR3 DNA is TGTGCCTTCGAGGAGGGGATAGTAGAAGCTTTCTTT. Its translation: CAFEEGIVEAFF.

The rearrangement links TRBV3-1 (or the pseudogene TRBV3-2) to TRBJ2-7; D call uncertain. This CDR3 has 14 amino acids. Trimming removed 1 base at V and 2 bases at J, with 9 bases between. Germline CDR1 LGHDT, CDR2 YNNKEL (reference sequence). CDR3 DNA sequence: TGTGCCAGCAGCCAAGGGTACAGTACCTACGAGCAGTACTTC. Encoded protein: CASSQGYSTYEQYF.

The table lists this clone with a count of one. The chain carries TRBV4-3 and TRBJ2-7; 7 bases match TRBD2. Germline CDR1 is LGHNA and CDR2 is YSLEER. This CDR3 region has 15 residues. After removal of 0 bases from V and 4 bases from J, the junction contained 6 bases not matched to a gene. This CDR3 reads CASSQDSGSGYEQYF. CDR3 coding DNA: TGCGCCAGCAGCCAAGATAGTGGTAGCGGGTACGAGCAGTACTTC.

The chain employs TRBV20-1 and TRBJ1-5, with 9 bases fitting TRBD1. The trim removed 3 bases at V and 6 bases at J, leaving 6 bases unmatched. The CDR3 is 14 amino acids. Germline V gene data show CDR1 as DFQATT and CDR2 as SNEGSKA (reference sequence). CDR3 in DNA: TGCAGTGCTAGTGGGGACAGGGTTGGTCAGCCCCAGCATTTT. Residues: CSASGDRVGQPQHF.

This chain uses TRBV29-1 with TRBJ2-1; TRBD1 aligns across 10 bases. CDR3 length: 16 amino acids. The germline CDR1 and CDR2 sequences are SQVTM and ANQGSEA. V was clipped by 7 bases and J by 7 bases; unmatched bases: 16. The CDR3 here is CSAHRGTGTGANEQFF. CDR3 DNA: TGCAGCGCCCATAGAGGAACCGGGACAGGGGCTAATGAGCAGTTCTTC.

This clone was counted between two and nine times. The chain combines TRBV11-2 with TRBJ2-2, with 7 bases aligning to TRBD1. The V and J ends lost 6 bases and 6 bases, in that order; junction bases with no gene match: 16. Germline V gene lookup returns CDR1 SGHAT and CDR2 FQNNGV. The length of the CDR3 is 17 residues. CDR3 nucleotides: TGTGCCAGCAGTTGGTGGTTGACAGGGTTGTTGCCCGGGGAGCTGTTTTTT. It encodes CASSWWLTGLLPGELFF.

The CDR3, as DNA: TGTGCCAGCAGAACAAACACAGATACGCAGTATTTT. Amino acid sequence: CASRTNTDTQYF. The chain carries TRBV2 and TRBJ2-3, with D unresolved. CDR1 is SNHLY, CDR2 FYNNEI, per germline. V lost 6 bases, J lost 2 bases, and 6 bases lay in between. The CDR3 extends over 12 amino acids.

The chain employs TRBV29-1 and TRBJ1-2, with 10 positions matching TRBD1. V trimming: 4 bases; J trimming: 1 base; junction bases outside the gene matches: 6. Germline CDR1 reads SQVTM; CDR2 reads ANQGSEA. This CDR3 region has 15 residues. CDR3 nucleotides: TGCAGCGTTGCTACGACAGGGGGCGTTAACTATGGCTACACCTTC. Translating gives CSVATTGGVNYGYTF.

The genes are TRBV6-5 and TRBJ1-1; tentative D call: TRBD1 (6 bases). CDR3 length equals 12 residues. Trimming removed 5 bases from V and 8 bases from J, with 12 bases in between. In germline, CDR1 is MNHEY, CDR2 SVGAGI. The CDR3 protein is CASSLIDREAFF. DNA for the CDR3: TGTGCCAGCAGTCTAATCGACAGGGAAGCTTTCTTT.

The rearrangement links TRBV19 to TRBJ2-6, with TRBD2 matching over 9 bases. Germline V gene data show CDR1 as LNHDA and CDR2 as SQIVND (reference sequence). This CDR3 is 21 amino acids long. V trimming: 0 bases; J trimming: 0 bases; junction bases outside the gene matches: 12. In DNA form, the CDR3 reads TGTGCCAGTAGTATAGATAGTGGCCGAGCGGGGGGCTTCTCTGGGGCCAACGTCCTGACTTTC. This sequence encodes CASSIDSGRAGGFSGANVLTF.

CDR3 sequence reads: CASSPLGHGETQYF. In DNA, the CDR3 is TGTGCCAGCAGCCCCCTGGGCCACGGAGAGACCCAGTACTTC. The chain links TRBV7-9 to TRBJ2-5; D is uncertain. V was cut by 5 bases and J by 4 bases, with 14 bases left in between. Germline CDR1 SEHNR, CDR2 FQNEAQ (reference sequence). CDR3 size: 14 residues.

This clone was detected only once. The rearrangement uses TRBV5-4 and TRBJ2-3; D remains unclear. Trimming left V 3 bases short and J 4 bases short, with 9 bases between. This CDR3 has 13 residues. Germline V gene sequence: CDR1 SGHNT, CDR2 YYREEE (reference sequence). The DNA of the CDR3 is TGTGCCAGCAGCTCCTGGGCCGCAGATACGCAGTATTTT. Translation gives CASSSWAADTQYF.

The chain links TRBV4-3 to TRBJ2-2; D remains ambiguous. CDR3 length: 15 residues. Per the germline V gene, CDR1 is LGHNA and CDR2 is YSLEER. The V end was cut by 5 bases, the J end by 2 bases, with 12 bases between. The CDR3 DNA is TGCGCCAGCAGCTCAATTCACGGTAACACCGGGGAGCTGTTTTTT. This translates into CASSSIHGNTGELFF.

The V gene is TRBV5-1, the J gene TRBJ1-1, with D unclear. The CDR3 length is 15 residues. V lost 0 bases and J lost 1, with 10 bases in between. In germline, CDR1 is SGHRS, CDR2 YFSETQ. CDR3 sequence (DNA): TGCGCCAGCAGCTTGGTCGGCGCGGGGAACACTGAAGCTTTCTTT. Translated: CASSLVGAGNTEAFF.

V gene TRBV16 combines with J gene TRBJ1-1; 7 nucleotides line up with TRBD1. V was clipped by 0 bases and J by 3 bases; unmatched bases: 4. The length of the CDR3 is 15 residues. CDR1 KGHSY and CDR2 FQNENV come from the germline V gene. CDR3 DNA sequence: TGTGCCAGCAGCCAATCGTACGACAGGGACACTGAAGCTTTCTTT. This gives the protein CASSQSYDRDTEAFF.

The chain couples TRBV7-9 to TRBJ1-1; tentative D call: TRBD1 (5 bases). V shed 7 bases and J shed 4 bases, with 25 bases lying between them. Germline CDR1 SEHNR, CDR2 FQNEAQ (reference sequence). The CDR3 sequence is 17 residues long. This CDR3 is CASTPPGGAFTLTEAFF. DNA for the CDR3: TGTGCCAGCACCCCCCCGGGCGGGGCGTTCACACTCACTGAAGCTTTCTTT.

This clone was detected only once. V is TRBV25-1 and J is TRBJ1-2, with TRBD1 as a possible D gene (5 bases). The germline CDR1 and CDR2 sequences are MGHDK and SYGVNS. The V and J ends lost 4 bases and 8 bases respectively, with 11 bases between them. The CDR3 has 12 amino acids. The CDR3 coding sequence is TGTGCCAGCAGTGTGACAGCGAGGGGCTACACCTTC. Translation gives CASSVTARGYTF.

The chain joins TRBV7-2 to TRBJ2-1, with D maybe TRBD1 (6 bases). The CDR3 has 15 amino acids. V was cut by 4 bases and J by 5 bases, with 15 bases left in between. Germline lookup yields CDR1 SGHTA and CDR2 FQGNSA. CDR3 nucleotide sequence: TGTGCCAGCAGCTCGGCCGGGACATACCACAATGAGCAGTTCTTC. This codes for CASSSAGTYHNEQFF.

The CDR3 region has the DNA TGTGCCAGTAGTATGGAGGGAATCAATCAGCCCCAGCATTTT. This gives the protein CASSMEGINQPQHF. The rearrangement joins TRBV19 to TRBJ1-5; D not certain. V lost 3 bases and J lost 3, with 9 bases in between. Germline loops: CDR1 LNHDA, CDR2 SQIVND (reference sequence). The CDR3 is 14 residues long. Together with reference TRBV19 and TRBJ1-5, the CDR3 gives the full variable domain: DGGITQSPKYLFRKEGQNVTLSCEQNLNHDAMYWYRQDPGQGLRLIYYSQIVNDFQKGDIAEGYSVSREKKESFPLTVTSAQKNPTAFYLCASSMEGINQPQHFGDGTRLSIL.

The CDR3 sequence is CASSLASDFYGYTF. The CDR3 coding sequence is TGTGCCAGCAGCTTAGCTTCCGACTTTTATGGCTACACCTTC. This sequence joins TRBV7-8 and TRBJ1-2; D unresolved. The germline V gene encodes CDR1 SGHVS and CDR2 FQNEAQ. The ends were cut back, 0 bases at V and 5 bases at J, with 10 bases in the middle. The CDR3 runs to 14 residues.

Only a few counts were recorded for this clone. The chain recombines TRBV6-5 with TRBJ2-3; 9 bases are a match to TRBD1. V lost 10 bases to trimming and J lost 4 bases; unmatched junction nucleotides: 9. Germline V lookup: CDR1 MNHEY, CDR2 SVGAGI. This CDR3 has 14 amino acids. This chain's CDR3 is CAIDRGDGSDTQYF. As DNA, the CDR3 is TGTGCCATCGACAGGGGGGATGGATCAGATACGCAGTATTTT.